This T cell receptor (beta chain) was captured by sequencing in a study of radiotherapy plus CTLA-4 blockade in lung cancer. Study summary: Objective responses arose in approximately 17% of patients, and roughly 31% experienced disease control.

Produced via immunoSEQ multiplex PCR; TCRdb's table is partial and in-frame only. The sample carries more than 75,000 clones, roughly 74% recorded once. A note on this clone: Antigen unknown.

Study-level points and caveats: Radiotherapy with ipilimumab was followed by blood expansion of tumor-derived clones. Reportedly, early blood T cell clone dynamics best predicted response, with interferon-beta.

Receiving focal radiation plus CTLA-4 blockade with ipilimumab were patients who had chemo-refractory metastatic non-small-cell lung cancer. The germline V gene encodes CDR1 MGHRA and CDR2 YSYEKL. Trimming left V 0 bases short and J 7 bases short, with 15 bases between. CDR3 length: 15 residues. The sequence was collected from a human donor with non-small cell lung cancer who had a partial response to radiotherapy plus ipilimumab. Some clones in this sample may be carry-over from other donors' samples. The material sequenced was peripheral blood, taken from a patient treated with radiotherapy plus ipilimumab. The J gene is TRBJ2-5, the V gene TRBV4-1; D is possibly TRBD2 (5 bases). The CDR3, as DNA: TGCGCCAGCAGCCAAGACCATCCTAGCTCGTCGACCCAGTACTTC. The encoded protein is CASSQDHPSSSTQYF.